What follows describes a single T cell receptor beta chain. The length of the CDR3 is 15 residues. V was cut by 5 bases and J by 1 base, with 14 bases left in between. The V gene's germline CDR1 is MNHEY and CDR2 SVGEGT. This entry comes from a study of blood T cell repertoires in COVID-19. Whole-study context: Samples of COVID-19 (acute and convalescent) were obtained from the United States, Italy and Spain. The analysed material was cDNA or gDNA that came from T cells, B-cell-depleted T cells, or PBMCs.

Cohort assignment relied on participant-reported clinical history. In the original workflow: The assay estimated nucleated cells by amplifying reference gene primers. This table comes from immunoSEQ multiplex PCR, and its TCRdb copy is limited to in-frame clones, with some not included. From that table come the V and J calls and clone size; the DNA was used to work out D and trimming. The repertoire holds a few hundred thousand clones, with 80% as singletons. Sequenced input: PBMCs or T cells enriched from blood (not recorded which). The sequence was collected from a woman between 40 and 50 years old with acute COVID-19. The chain has TRBV6-2 or TRBV6-3 and TRBJ1-1; a possible D gene is TRBD1 (5 bases). The CDR3 DNA follows: TGTGCCAGCAGTACCCAGACAGTGACGAACACTGAAGCTTTCTTT. Translating it yields CASSTQTVTNTEAFF.